This passage covers 2 T cell receptor beta chains from one sample sequenced in a study of T-cell memory formation after mild COVID-19. TCRdb itself ran the 5' RACE reads through MiXCR, one entry per CDR3 protein. The sample consists of a few hundred thousand distinct CDR3 sequences, roughly 21% of them appearing once. Sequencing used PBMCs or a T cell subset sorted from them (not recorded which). The receptors come from an adult woman who had mild COVID-19 (a few samples of this study predate the infection). Cell type and time point are not known.

The chain recombines TRBV30 with TRBJ2-1; the match to TRBD1 covers 8 bases. Looked up from germline, CDR1 is GTSNPN and CDR2 is SVGIG (reference sequence). This CDR3 comprises 13 residues. Losses at the gene ends were 5 bases for V and 8 bases for J; bases not matched to a gene: 8. The DNA for the CDR3 is TGTGCCTGGGGGCAGGGGGCGTGGGATGAGCAGTTCTTC. It translates to CAWGQGAWDEQFF. Using reference TRBV30 and TRBJ2-1 for the parts outside the CDR3, the full variable domain is SQTIHQWPATLVQPVGSPLSLECTVEGTSNPNLYWYRQAAGRGLQLLFYSVGIGQISSEVPQNLSASRPQDRQFILSSKKLLLSDSGFYLCAWGQGAWDEQFFGPGTRLTVL.

The chain uses TRBV27 and TRBJ2-7; D is undetermined. The CDR3 totals 14 residues. CDR1 is MNHEY, CDR2 SMNVEV, per germline (reference sequence). V lost 4 bases and J lost 3, with 13 bases in between. This chain's CDR3 is CASSSGQLLYEQYF. CDR3 DNA sequence: TGTGCCAGCAGTTCTGGGCAGCTCCTCTACGAGCAGTACTTC.